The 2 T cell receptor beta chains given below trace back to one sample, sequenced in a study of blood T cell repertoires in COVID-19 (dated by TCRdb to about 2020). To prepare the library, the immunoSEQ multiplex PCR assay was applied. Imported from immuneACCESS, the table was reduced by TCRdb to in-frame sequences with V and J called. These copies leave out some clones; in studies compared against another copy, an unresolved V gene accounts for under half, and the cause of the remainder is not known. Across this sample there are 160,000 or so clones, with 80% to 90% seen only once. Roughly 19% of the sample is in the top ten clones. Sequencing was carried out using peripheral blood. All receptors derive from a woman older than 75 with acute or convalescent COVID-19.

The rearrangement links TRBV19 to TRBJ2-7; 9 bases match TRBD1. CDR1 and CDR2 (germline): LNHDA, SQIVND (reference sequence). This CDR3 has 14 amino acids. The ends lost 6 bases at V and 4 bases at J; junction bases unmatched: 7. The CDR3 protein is CASSPGQGEYEQYF. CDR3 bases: TGTGCCAGTAGCCCGGGACAGGGAGAATACGAGCAGTACTTC.

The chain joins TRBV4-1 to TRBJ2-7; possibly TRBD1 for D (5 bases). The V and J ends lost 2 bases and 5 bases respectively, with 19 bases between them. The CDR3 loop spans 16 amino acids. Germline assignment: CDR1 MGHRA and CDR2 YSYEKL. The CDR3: CASSQPGQPHGDEQYF. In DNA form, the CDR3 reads TGCGCCAGCAGCCAACCAGGACAACCCCACGGCGACGAGCAGTACTTC.